Given below is one T cell receptor beta chain in context. The data derive from a study of blood T cell repertoires in COVID-19. Background on the study: Collection of acute and convalescent COVID-19 samples took place in the United States, Italy and Spain. Sources were T cells, B-cell-depleted T cells, or PBMCs; the material itself was cDNA or gDNA.

In the original analysis: Amplification of reference gene primers was used by the study to estimate nucleated cell counts. Clones were sequenced by immunoSEQ multiplex PCR, and TCRdb holds only the in-frame ones, with some missing. That table is the source of V, J and clone size, and D and trimming were worked out from the DNA. The sample records 75,000 to 95,000 clones, roughly 88% being singletons. Germline CDR1 and CDR2: SQVTM and ANQGSEA. J was trimmed by 5 bases and V by 5 bases; bases with no gene match: 4. This CDR3 comprises 12 residues. The sample consisted of peripheral blood. The chain links TRBV29-1 to TRBJ1-2; 8 bases are shared with TRBD1. The TCR was taken from a man between 60 and 75 years old with acute or convalescent COVID-19. The CDR3 protein is CSVRTGNYGYTF. CDR3 nucleotides: TGCAGCGTTCGGACAGGGAATTATGGCTACACCTTC.